A selection of T cell receptor beta chains follows, all from one sample in a study of shared clonotypes between healthy human individuals. TCRdb's table, derived via immunoSEQ multiplex PCR, lists solely in-frame clones and lacks some. The table lists around 700,000 clones, 73% of them singletons. Sequenced: memory CD4+ T cells sorted from blood. The source of these receptors is a woman in her twenties or thirties in good health. The CDR3 runs from the conserved cysteine through the conserved F or W. D genes are given only for firm matches. Clone sizes are given selectively: once, few, many, or a class where the clone is expanded.

J gene | D gene | V gene | clone size | CDR3 DNA | CDR3 protein
TRBJ1-2 | - | TRBV7-9 | - | TGTGCCAGCAGCCGAGAAACTAACTATGGCTACACCTTC | CASSRETNYGYTF
TRBJ2-1 | - | TRBV28 | - | TGTGCCACCCAGCCCTTTACCTACAATGAGCAGTTCTTC | CATQPFTYNEQFF
TRBJ2-5 | - | TRBV2 | - | TGTGCCAGCAGTCTCCACTGGGAGACCCAGTACTTC | CASSLHWETQYF
TRBJ2-1 | - | TRBV6-1 | - | TGTGCCAGCAGTCCCGGGTGGAATGAGCAGTTCTTC | CASSPGWNEQFF
TRBJ2-1 | - | TRBV9 | - | TGTGCCAGCAGCGTAGCTGTTTACAATGAGCAGTTCTTC | CASSVAVYNEQFF
TRBJ2-3 | - | TRBV29-1 | - | TGCAGCGTTGAAGATCAGTGGACGCAGTATTTT | CSVEDQWTQYF
TRBJ2-7 | - | TRBV18 | - | TGTGCCAGCTCACCAGGAGCTAGCGCATACGAGCAGTACTTC | CASSPGASAYEQYF
TRBJ2-5 | - | TRBV29-1 | few | TGCAGCGTCGGGACTCAAGGGGAGACCCAGTACTTC | CSVGTQGETQYF
TRBJ2-3 | - | TRBV18 | - | TGTGCCAGCTCACCAGCGCCAGATACGCAGTATTTT | CASSPAPDTQYF
TRBJ2-1 | TRBD1 | TRBV28 | - | TGTGCCAGCAGTTTACCTGACAGGGGCAATGAGCAGTTCTTC | CASSLPDRGNEQFF
TRBJ2-1 | - | TRBV19 | - | TGTGCCAGTAGTAAGGGACGACTAGACAATGAGCAGTTCTTC | CASSKGRLDNEQFF
TRBJ2-7 | - | TRBV28 | - | TGTGCCAGCAGGAAATACCAGCGGGTTGGTCGCCACGAGCAGTACTTC | CASRKYQRVGRHEQYF
TRBJ2-1 | - | TRBV28 | - | TGTGCCAGCAGCCCCTTAAGAGGGCGAACCTACAATGAGCAGTTCTTC | CASSPLRGRTYNEQFF
TRBJ2-3 | - | TRBV30 | - | TGTGCCTGGAACTCGGGCACAGATACGCAGTATTTT | CAWNSGTDTQYF
TRBJ2-3 | TRBD1 | TRBV6-5 | few | TGTGCCAGCGGAAGAACAGGGGGCTTCGCAGATACGCAGTATTTT | CASGRTGGFADTQYF
TRBJ1-4 | - | TRBV5-1 | few | TGCGCCAGCAGATGGGGAACTAATGAAAAACTGTTTTTT | CASRWGTNEKLFF
TRBJ1-4 | - | TRBV7-6 | - | TGTGCCAGCAGCTTAGCGAGGCAGGGAGGTGAAAAACTGTTTTTT | CASSLARQGGEKLFF
TRBJ1-4 | - | TRBV6-5 | - | TGTGCCAGCAGAGGGGCCGATAATGAAAAACTGTTTTTT | CASRGADNEKLFF
TRBJ2-7 | TRBD1 | TRBV19 | - | TGTGCCAGTAGTGGGCCCAGGGGGCCTCCCTACGAGCAGTACTTC | CASSGPRGPPYEQYF
TRBJ2-5 | - | TRBV19 | few | TGTGCCAGTAGTCTACGGACTTCACAAGAGACCCAGTACTTC | CASSLRTSQETQYF
TRBJ1-1 | - | TRBV6-1 | many | TGTGCCAGCGGCGGGAGCAACACTGAAGCTTTCTTT | CASGGSNTEAFF
TRBJ2-2 | - | TRBV19 | - | TGTGCCAGTAGTATCGTGCAGGGGTCGAACACCGGGGAGCTGTTTTTT | CASSIVQGSNTGELFF
TRBJ1-4 | - | TRBV19 | once | TGTGCCAGTAGTATTTCACAGGCGAATGAAAAACTGTTTTTT | CASSISQANEKLFF
TRBJ2-7 | - | TRBV19 | few | TGTGCCAGCACAGCAGCGGGACAAAGCTCCTACGAGCAGTACTTC | CASTAAGQSSYEQYF
TRBJ1-4 | TRBD1 | TRBV27 | once | TGTGCCAGCAGTTCTCCGGGACAGTATAATGAAAAACTGTTTTTT | CASSSPGQYNEKLFF
TRBJ2-5 | - | TRBV28 | few | TGTGCCAGCAGTTCCCCGGCGGTAGAGACCCAGTACTTC | CASSSPAVETQYF
TRBJ2-4 | - | TRBV10-3 | many | TGTGCCATCAGTGGGGGCCTGACCCAAAACATTCAGTACTTC | CAISGGLTQNIQYF
TRBJ2-5 | - | TRBV2 | once | TGTGCCGGTAGCGTATTACAGCAAGAGACCCAGTACTTC | CAGSVLQQETQYF
TRBJ2-6 | - | TRBV6-5 | - | TGTGCCAGCAGTTACGGGCGCACTGGGGCCAACGTCCTGACTTTC | CASSYGRTGANVLTF
TRBJ1-1 | - | TRBV15 | - | TGTGCCACCAGCAGAGGATGGACAGCGGCAAACTTCATGAACACTGAAGCTTTCTTT | CATSRGWTAANFMNTEAFF